The 25 T cell receptor beta chains listed next were all sequenced from one sample in a study of post-analysis software for immune sequencing data. Study-wide points: Included in a set of 5 or 6 TRBV segments more frequent in patients than controls were TRBV5-6, TRBV5-1 and TRBV20-1.

These receptors have no identified antigens. Every TCR beta cDNA library bore unique molecular identifiers. TCRdb re-called the PCR reads through MiXCR, storing one row per CDR3 protein. The top ten hold about 7.6% of the sample, which has 350,000 to 500,000 distinct CDR3 sequences, 35% to 45% seen once. Material: blood. The receptors derive from a girl aged 2 to 10 with multiple sclerosis.

The genes are TRBV5-5 and TRBJ2-1; tentative D call: TRBD2 (5 bases). V lost 3 bases, J lost 8 bases, and 18 bases lay in between. This CDR3 is 15 amino acids long. Germline V gene data show CDR1 as SGHKS and CDR2 as YYEKEE (reference sequence). CDR3 in amino acids: CASSSTGMAWDEQFF. The DNA of the CDR3 is TGTGCCAGCAGCTCGACGGGAATGGCCTGGGATGAGCAGTTCTTC.

The sample holds a few counts of this clonotype. The chain combines TRBV15 with TRBJ2-5; possible D gene TRBD1, 5 bases. The CDR3 is 15 amino acids. Germline CDR1 is LNHNV and CDR2 is YYDKDF (reference sequence). Trimming removed 0 bases from V and 5 bases from J, with 13 bases in between. The CDR3 sequence: CATSRDRVRLETQYF. The DNA for the CDR3 is TGTGCCACCAGCAGAGACAGGGTGAGGTTGGAGACCCAGTACTTC. Using reference TRBV15 and TRBJ2-5 for the parts outside the CDR3, the full variable domain is DAMVIQNPRYQVTQFGKPVTLSCSQTLNHNVMYWYQQKSSQAPKLLFHYYDKDFNNEADTPDNFQSRRPNTSFCFLDIRSPGLGDTAMYLCATSRDRVRLETQYFGPGTRLLVL.

This chain uses TRBV4-3 with TRBJ1-2; the D gene is possibly TRBD1 (5 bases). The CDR3 spans 16 residues. Trimming took off 0 bases at V and 2 bases at J, with 13 bases between the two ends. Germline V lookup: CDR1 LGHNA, CDR2 YSLEER. CDR3 DNA sequence: TGCGCCAGCAGCCAAGATAGGGGTTACTGGAACTATGGCTACACCTTC. Translating it yields CASSQDRGYWNYGYTF.

This clonotype was detected a few times. This sequence joins TRBV28 and TRBJ2-5; 9 bases are a match to TRBD1. CDR1 and CDR2 from the germline V gene are MDHEN and SYDVKM. V gave up 4 bases and J gave up 4 bases; unmatched junction bases: 7. The CDR3 sequence is 15 residues long. CDR3 DNA: TGTGCCAGCAGTTGGGGACAGGGCTGGACAGAGACCCAGTACTTC. Protein: CASSWGQGWTETQYF. Together with reference TRBV28 and TRBJ2-5, the CDR3 gives the full variable domain: DVKVTQSSRYLVKRTGEKVFLECVQDMDHENMFWYRQDPGLGLRLIYFSYDVKMKEKGDIPEGYSVSREKKERFSLILESASTNQTSMYLCASSWGQGWTETQYFGPGTRLLVL.

The chain links TRBV28 to TRBJ2-3; 10 bases align to TRBD2. The junction had 8 bases not matched to a gene; V was cut back by 7 bases and J by 1 base. This CDR3 region has 16 residues. Germline-derived CDR1 and CDR2 are MDHEN and SYDVKM. CDR3 in amino acids: CASILAGTSGTDTQYF. The CDR3 region has the DNA TGTGCCAGCATCCTAGCCGGGACTAGCGGCACAGATACGCAGTATTTT.

The V gene is TRBV20-1, the J gene TRBJ2-1; D gene ambiguous. Trimming left V 5 bases short and J 12 bases short, with 17 bases between. The CDR3 is 12 residues long. Germline CDR1 DFQATT, CDR2 SNEGSKA (reference sequence). The CDR3 loop reads CSAAWTHDGQFF. In nucleotides, the CDR3 is TGCAGTGCTGCTTGGACCCACGATGGGCAGTTCTTC.

Points on this clonotype: This may stem from a read error, because a much larger clone lies one nucleotide away. This sequence joins TRBV7-6 and TRBJ2-5, with D possibly called TRBD1 or TRBD2 (5 bases each). Germline-derived CDR1 and CDR2 are SGHVS and FNYEAQ. V shed 8 bases and J shed 1 base, with 17 bases lying between them. CDR3 length: 15 residues. CDR3 DNA: TGTGCCAGCTGCTCAACGGGACGCCCCCAAGAGACCCAGTACTTC. Amino acids: CASCSTGRPQETQYF.

The table lists this clonotype with many counts. The chain employs TRBV6-6 and TRBJ2-3; D is possibly TRBD1 or TRBD2 (5 bases each). With 2 bases removed from V and 1 base from J, the gap between germline ends came to 7 bases. The CDR3 length is 14 residues. The germline V gene has CDR1 MNHNY and CDR2 SVGAGI (reference sequence). The CDR3 reads CASSYRGGTDTQYF. The CDR3 nucleotides are TGTGCCAGCAGTTACAGGGGAGGCACAGATACGCAGTATTTT.

As concerns this clonotype: This may be a read error, as it is one base from a much larger clone. The chain recombines TRBV28 with TRBJ1-5, with 7 bases aligning to TRBD1. The trim removed 7 bases at V and 0 bases at J, leaving 6 bases unmatched. CDR1 is MDHEN, CDR2 SYDVKM, per germline. The CDR3 is 15 amino acids. CDR3: CASNRQGNSNQPQHF. In DNA form, the CDR3 reads TGTGCCAGCAACCGACAGGGAAATAGCAATCAGCCCCAGCATTTT.

A word on this clonotype: At one boundary the junction diverges from the germline segment, which might be a read error. The genes are TRBV7-2 and TRBJ2-5; D gene uncertain. CDR1 SGHTA and CDR2 FQGNSA come from the germline V gene. The CDR3 covers 14 residues. The CDR3 here is CASGFGSSGETQYF. CDR3 nucleotides: TGTGCCAGCGGCTTCGGCAGCTCAGGAGAGACCCAGTACTTC.

This chain joins TRBV27 and TRBJ2-1, with 9 bases aligning to TRBD1. V shed 5 bases and J 9 bases; nucleotides not matched to a gene: 11. Germline CDR1 reads MNHEY; CDR2 reads SMNVEV (reference sequence). The CDR3 runs to 15 residues. CDR3 in amino acids: CASSKPGQGLGEQFF. The CDR3 DNA is TGTGCCAGCAGTAAGCCGGGACAGGGTCTAGGTGAGCAGTTCTTC.

The genes are TRBV5-6 and TRBJ2-4; 8 bases align to TRBD1. Judging by the DNA end, TRBJ2-7 fits better; the J call may be wrong. CDR1 and CDR2 (germline): SGHDT, YYEEEE. This CDR3 comprises 18 residues. CDR3: CASSLLNRGSRVFNEQYF. As DNA, the CDR3 is TGTGCCAGCAGCTTGTTGAACAGGGGGTCCCGGGTGTTCAACGAGCAGTACTTC.

The CDR3 DNA reads TGTGCCAGCAGCTTAGTGCTTGATTCAGATACGCAGTATTTT. This encodes CASSLVLDSDTQYF. V usage is TRBV7-9 and J usage is TRBJ2-3; D call uncertain. From germline, CDR1 is SEHNR and CDR2 FQNEAQ (reference sequence). V shed 1 base and J shed 4 bases, with 9 bases lying between them. The CDR3 contains 14 residues.

The chain carries TRBV20-1 and TRBJ2-7, with TRBD2 matching over 13 bases. Germline CDR1 reads DFQATT; CDR2 reads SNEGSKA (reference sequence). V lost 4 bases to trimming and J lost 2 bases; unmatched junction nucleotides: 2. The CDR3 consists of 14 residues. As DNA, the CDR3 is TGCAGTGCTACGGGACTAGCGGGAACCTACGAGCAGTACTTC. Its translation: CSATGLAGTYEQYF.

In its sample, this clonotype was seen a few times. The chain is built from TRBV7-6 and TRBJ2-7; D gene ambiguous. Germline lookup yields CDR1 SGHVS and CDR2 FNYEAQ. This CDR3 has 14 residues. V was trimmed by 5 bases and J by 0 bases, leaving 11 bases between them. For the CDR3, the DNA is TGTGCCAGCAGCCAACCGACGGCCTCCTACGAGCAGTACTTC. Amino acids: CASSQPTASYEQYF.

This chain uses TRBV20-1 with TRBJ2-7; tentatively, D is TRBD1 or TRBD2 (6 bases each). V gave up 3 bases and J gave up 4 bases, with 16 bases separating them. Germline V gene data show CDR1 as DFQATT and CDR2 as SNEGSKA (reference sequence). CDR3 length: 14 residues. The chain's CDR3 is CSASPGGSLYEQYF. In DNA form, the CDR3 reads TGCAGTGCTAGTCCCGGGGGCAGTTTATACGAGCAGTACTTC.

This clonotype was detected a few times. This sequence joins TRBV3-1 and TRBJ1-3; D gene ambiguous. In germline, CDR1 is LGHDT, CDR2 YNNKEL (reference sequence). V was clipped by 4 bases and J by 1 base, with 8 bases between them. The CDR3 runs 14 residues. CDR3 amino acids: CASSLAGSGNTIYF. In DNA, the CDR3 is TGTGCCAGCAGCCTCGCCGGGTCTGGAAACACCATATATTTT. Looking up the rest from reference TRBV3-1 and TRBJ1-3 gives the full variable domain: DTAVSQTPKYLVTQMGNDKSIKCEQNLGHDTMYWYKQDSKKFLKIMFSYNNKELIINETVPNRFSPKSPDKAHLNLHINSLELGDSAVYFCASSLAGSGNTIYFGEGSWLTVV.

There are a few counts of this clonotype. The V and J genes are TRBV6-2 or TRBV6-3 and TRBJ2-1; the D is unclear. The V end was cut by 6 bases, the J end by 4 bases, with 7 bases between. Germline V gene sequence: CDR1 MNHEY, CDR2 SVGEGT. This CDR3 region has 12 residues. CDR3 DNA: TGTGCCAGCAGAGAGGATTACAATGAGCAGTTCTTC. It encodes CASREDYNEQFF.

V usage is TRBV28 and J usage is TRBJ2-1; D is unresolved. The germline V gene encodes CDR1 MDHEN and CDR2 SYDVKM. V was cut by 3 bases and J by 12 bases, with 12 bases left in between. CDR3 length: 12 amino acids. CDR3 sequence reads: CASSLYSSGQFF. Here the CDR3 DNA reads TGTGCCAGCAGTTTGTACAGTTCGGGGCAGTTCTTC.

There are a few counts of this clonotype. The rearrangement uses TRBV28 and TRBJ1-5, with D possibly TRBD1 on 5 matching bases. In germline, CDR1 is MDHEN, CDR2 SYDVKM. This CDR3 has 12 residues. The V end was cut by 5 bases, the J end by 10 bases, with 12 bases between. CDR3 nucleotides: TGTGCCAGCAGTCTACAGGTGCCCCCCCAGCATTTT. Its protein is CASSLQVPPQHF.

A few counts support this clonotype. The chain uses TRBV20-1 and TRBJ2-5; 10 bases are a match to TRBD1. CDR1 and CDR2 from the germline V gene are DFQATT and SNEGSKA (reference sequence). V lost 3 bases and J lost 4; bases outside the gene matches: 2. The CDR3 is 13 residues long. This CDR3 reads CSASDRGRETQYF. The CDR3 bases are TGCAGTGCTAGCGACAGGGGGCGAGAGACCCAGTACTTC.

This clonotype was counted a few times. DNA for the CDR3: TGTGCCAGCAGTGAATCAGGCAGGGGCACAGATACGCAGTATTTT. Protein product: CASSESGRGTDTQYF. The chain employs TRBV25-1 and TRBJ2-3; D might be TRBD1 (5 bases). V dropped 1 base and J dropped 1 base, with 9 bases sitting between them. In germline, CDR1 is MGHDK, CDR2 SYGVNS. CDR3 size: 15 residues.

V and J are TRBV20-1 and TRBJ1-1, with TRBD1 identical over 8 bases. With 3 bases clipped from V and 4 bases from J, the junction kept 10 bases outside the gene matches. The germline V gene encodes CDR1 DFQATT and CDR2 SNEGSKA (reference sequence). CDR3 length: 15 amino acids. The CDR3 region is CSARQGANTATEAFF. For the CDR3, the DNA is TGCAGTGCTAGGCAGGGGGCGAACACAGCCACTGAAGCTTTCTTT.

This clonotype was found a few times. The CDR3 is CASSLRVSQPGQAGGEQFF. The DNA of the CDR3 is TGTGCCAGCAGCTTAAGGGTCTCGCAGCCAGGGCAGGCTGGGGGTGAGCAGTTCTTC. The V call is TRBV7-8, the J call TRBJ2-1; the D gene could be TRBD1 or TRBD2 (5 bases each). Germline values: CDR1 SGHVS, CDR2 FQNEAQ. This CDR3 has 19 residues. V lost 2 bases to trimming and J lost 9 bases, with 29 bases between them.

This clonotype was counted a few times. CDR3 in DNA: TGCAGTGCCCGCCCTCGAGGAGTAATACGCAATGAGCAGTTCTTC. This gives the protein CSARPRGVIRNEQFF. The chain uses TRBV20-1 and TRBJ2-1; D unclear. V was clipped by 6 bases and J by 6 bases, with 21 bases between them. CDR3 length equals 15 residues. From germline, CDR1 is DFQATT and CDR2 SNEGSKA (reference sequence).